Listed below are T cell receptor beta chains from one sample, sequenced in a study of T cell responses to AZD1222 COVID-19 vaccine. The data were produced by immunoSEQ multiplex PCR, yet TCRdb's version contains in-frame clones alone and is incomplete. The sample includes under 300,000 clones, 85% to 95% of them seen just once. Material: peripheral blood, obtained on day 0 of AZD1222 vaccination. These receptors came from an adult in good health. CDR3s leave out the opening cysteine and the closing phenylalanine or tryptophan. Each record gives: J gene, V gene, CDR3 protein.

j_call: TRBJ1-1
v_call: TRBV6-4
cdr3_aa: ASSLQGNTEAF

j_call: TRBJ1-2
v_call: TRBV18
cdr3_aa: ASSPNLYGYT

j_call: TRBJ1-1
v_call: TRBV10-3
cdr3_aa: AISEPDRGRTEAF

j_call: TRBJ1-5
v_call: TRBV4-1
cdr3_aa: ASSLTRNSNQPQH

j_call: TRBJ1-2
v_call: TRBV2
cdr3_aa: ASSEDGVYGYT

j_call: TRBJ2-7
v_call: TRBV11-2
cdr3_aa: ASSLSAAPDEQY

j_call: TRBJ1-6
v_call: TRBV2
cdr3_aa: ASRVESGSSPLH

j_call: TRBJ1-2
v_call: TRBV5-1
cdr3_aa: ASSLSTGSLGGYT

j_call: TRBJ1-2
v_call: TRBV29-1
cdr3_aa: SAGTEYGYT

j_call: TRBJ2-7
v_call: TRBV2
cdr3_aa: ASSEPGTFYEQY

j_call: TRBJ1-3
v_call: TRBV4-1
cdr3_aa: ASSREGGLPSGNTIY

j_call: TRBJ2-3
v_call: TRBV27
cdr3_aa: ASSFYAGTDTQY

j_call: TRBJ2-1
v_call: TRBV6-6
cdr3_aa: ASSTAGGFYNEQF

j_call: TRBJ1-2
v_call: TRBV6-5
cdr3_aa: ASSSVGAPWDGYT

j_call: TRBJ1-5
v_call: TRBV2
cdr3_aa: ASRAGTVNQPQH

j_call: TRBJ2-7
v_call: TRBV28
cdr3_aa: ASSTRGRDPYEQY

j_call: TRBJ2-7
v_call: TRBV3-1/TRBV3-2
cdr3_aa: ASSPGPQGSYEQY

j_call: TRBJ1-3
v_call: TRBV11-2
cdr3_aa: ASSYFSGNTIY

j_call: TRBJ2-7
v_call: TRBV6-2/TRBV6-3
cdr3_aa: ASSYGPSVGLSSYEQY

j_call: TRBJ2-1
v_call: TRBV2
cdr3_aa: ASSRASSNEQF

j_call: TRBJ1-2
v_call: TRBV28
cdr3_aa: ASSTPGPSNYGYT

j_call: TRBJ2-7
v_call: TRBV7-9
cdr3_aa: ASSRDIDYEQY

j_call: TRBJ1-2
v_call: TRBV5-1
cdr3_aa: ASSLTANYGYT

j_call: TRBJ1-1
v_call: TRBV4-3
cdr3_aa: ASSQADRVSEAF

j_call: TRBJ2-3
v_call: TRBV27
cdr3_aa: ASSLERFLASGDTQY

j_call: TRBJ1-1
v_call: TRBV5-1
cdr3_aa: ATDGAF

j_call: TRBJ1-6
v_call: TRBV6-5
cdr3_aa: ASRFANSPLH

j_call: TRBJ2-5
v_call: TRBV15
cdr3_aa: ATSFQDRVRETQY

j_call: TRBJ2-3
v_call: TRBV27
cdr3_aa: ASSSGASTQY

j_call: TRBJ2-1
v_call: TRBV28
cdr3_aa: ASSPASDHNEQF

j_call: TRBJ1-5
v_call: TRBV3-1/TRBV3-2
cdr3_aa: ASSQGQGQPQH

j_call: TRBJ2-7
v_call: TRBV28
cdr3_aa: ASSFSGGANEQY